The rows below give T cell receptor beta chains drawn from one sample of a study of cytomegalovirus exposure and HLA in healthy donors. The protocol was immunoSEQ multiplex PCR, while the TCRdb copy is restricted to in-frame clones and leaves out a portion. The table shows approximately 150,000 clones, with around 9.6% occurring only once. The sequencing input was PBMCs. The receptors derive from a male donor in good health and CMV-seronegative. The CDR3 runs from the conserved cysteine through the conserved F or W. The order of the fields is D gene, V gene, clone size, J gene, CDR3 protein, CDR3 DNA. A D gene is named only where the DNA matches it firmly. Some rows mark clone size as missing; the rest say once, few, many or name a class of expanded clone.

-	TRBV28	-	TRBJ1-1	CASSLWGGEGTEAFF	TGTGCCAGCAGTTTATGGGGAGGGGAGGGCACTGAAGCTTTCTTT
-	TRBV7-3	-	TRBJ1-1	CASSLGGLNTEAFF	TGTGCCAGCAGCTTAGGGGGCTTGAACACTGAAGCTTTCTTT
-	TRBV4-1	-	TRBJ2-2	CASSQVLRVNTGELFF	TGCGCCAGCAGCCAAGTATTGAGAGTGAACACCGGGGAGCTGTTTTTT
-	TRBV7-9	-	TRBJ1-2	CASSPGLVPYGYTF	TGTGCCAGCAGCCCCGGACTCGTCCCATATGGCTACACCTTC
-	TRBV5-6	few	TRBJ2-2	CASSLAEGGGTGELFF	TGTGCCAGCAGCTTGGCCGAGGGAGGTGGCACCGGGGAGCTGTTTTTT
-	TRBV6-5	few	TRBJ2-6	CASSPQISGANVLTF	TGTGCCAGCAGCCCTCAGATCTCTGGGGCCAACGTCCTGACTTTC
-	TRBV30	few	TRBJ2-5	CAWRSGETQYF	TGTGCCTGGAGGTCGGGAGAGACCCAGTACTTC
-	TRBV7-2	few	TRBJ2-3	CASSLEAGPILTQYF	TGTGCCAGCAGCTTAGAGGCGGGGCCTATCCTTACGCAGTATTTT
-	TRBV28	-	TRBJ2-1	CASSQRGGWDEQFF	TGTGCCAGCAGCCAACGGGGTGGCTGGGATGAGCAGTTCTTC
TRBD1	TRBV2	-	TRBJ1-3	CASSPRTGGYTIYF	TGTGCCAGCAGTCCTCGGACAGGGGGGTACACCATATATTTT
-	TRBV6-6	-	TRBJ2-6	CASSKGGSGANVLTF	TGTGCCAGCAGTAAAGGAGGCTCTGGGGCCAACGTCCTGACTTTC
-	TRBV5-1	-	TRBJ2-3	CASSLTGRTDTQYF	TGCGCCAGCAGCCTGACAGGCCGCACAGATACGCAGTATTTT
-	TRBV4-3	-	TRBJ1-1	CASSQDRWRMNTEAFF	TGCGCCAGCAGCCAAGATCGTTGGAGGATGAACACTGAAGCTTTCTTT
-	TRBV4-1	few	TRBJ1-1	CASSRRGRGNTEAFF	TGCGCCAGCAGCCGACGAGGAAGAGGGAACACTGAAGCTTTCTTT
-	TRBV6-5	-	TRBJ1-2	CASSYSGTSYGYTF	TGTGCCAGCAGTTACTCTGGGACATCCTATGGCTACACCTTC
-	TRBV5-6	-	TRBJ1-5	CASSLGAPWQQPQHF	TGTGCCAGCAGCTTGGGAGCGCCTTGGCAGCAGCCCCAGCATTTT
TRBD2	TRBV29-1	few	TRBJ2-3	CSDGTSGSQYF	TGCAGCGATGGGACTAGCGGGAGCCAGTATTTT
-	TRBV19	-	TRBJ1-2	CASSIEEGYGYGYTF	TGTGCCAGTAGTATCGAGGAGGGTTACGGCTATGGCTACACCTTC
-	TRBV5-1	few	TRBJ2-7	CASSSTDSYEQYF	TGCGCCAGCAGCTCGACAGATTCCTACGAGCAGTACTTC
TRBD2	TRBV19	-	TRBJ2-7	CASSISAGDEQYF	TGTGCCAGTAGTATTTCAGCGGGGGACGAGCAGTACTTC
TRBD1	TRBV9	few	TRBJ2-1	CASSTRTGDYNEQFF	TGTGCCAGCAGCACCCGGACAGGGGACTACAATGAGCAGTTCTTC
TRBD2	TRBV4-1	-	TRBJ2-1	CASSQGPPGGGANEQFF	TGCGCCAGCAGCCAAGGACCCCCGGGCGGGGGGGCCAATGAGCAGTTCTTC
TRBD1	TRBV2	few	TRBJ1-5	CASSWEDREIQPQHF	TGTGCCAGCAGTTGGGAGGACAGGGAGATTCAGCCCCAGCATTTT
-	TRBV11-3	-	TRBJ2-1	CASSPFGSYNEQFF	TGTGCCAGCAGCCCCTTCGGCTCCTACAATGAGCAGTTCTTC
-	TRBV5-1	-	TRBJ2-7	CASSFSGSSSYEQYF	TGCGCCAGCAGCTTTAGCGGCAGTAGCTCCTACGAGCAGTACTTC
-	TRBV27	-	TRBJ2-1	CASSLDFSYNEQFF	TGTGCCAGCAGTTTAGACTTCTCCTACAATGAGCAGTTCTTC
-	TRBV28	-	TRBJ2-7	CASSPAEGVYEQYF	TGTGCCAGCAGTCCGGCCGAGGGGGTCTACGAGCAGTACTTC
-	TRBV7-9	-	TRBJ2-1	CASSARGGVNDEQFF	TGTGCCAGCAGCGCCCGGGGTGGGGTTAACGATGAGCAGTTCTTC
-	TRBV5-5	-	TRBJ2-6	CASSLAWGGSSGANVLTF	TGTGCCAGCAGCTTGGCGTGGGGCGGAAGCTCTGGGGCCAACGTCCTGACTTTC
TRBD2	TRBV19	-	TRBJ2-3	CASSIGSGSTDTQYF	TGTGCCAGTAGTATAGGTAGCGGGAGCACAGATACGCAGTATTTT
-	TRBV30	few	TRBJ1-2	CAWSRLPGGYTF	TGTGCCTGGAGTCGACTCCCGGGGGGCTACACCTTC
-	TRBV28	-	TRBJ1-2	CASSLSGINYGYTF	TGTGCCAGCAGTTTGTCCGGGATTAACTATGGCTACACCTTC
TRBD2	TRBV7-8	-	TRBJ2-1	CASSSPTSGTYNEQFF	TGTGCCAGCAGCTCCCCGACTAGCGGTACGTACAATGAGCAGTTCTTC
-	TRBV10-3	-	TRBJ1-2	CAIRNRTQLYGYTF	TGTGCCATCAGAAACAGGACGCAACTCTATGGCTACACCTTC
-	TRBV4-3	few	TRBJ2-7	CASSHGGRYEQYF	TGCGCCAGCAGCCATGGGGGCAGATACGAGCAGTACTTC
TRBD1	TRBV28	few	TRBJ1-5	CASSKGTGINQPQHF	TGTGCCAGCAGTAAAGGGACAGGTATCAATCAGCCCCAGCATTTT
-	TRBV2	few	TRBJ1-1	CASSVKRQDEAFF	TGTGCCAGCAGTGTAAAACGGCAGGATGAAGCTTTCTTT
TRBD1	TRBV7-9	few	TRBJ2-3	CASSSPGTAYTGPTDTQYF	TGTGCCAGCAGCTCCCCCGGGACAGCCTACACGGGGCCCACAGATACGCAGTATTTT
TRBD1	TRBV5-1	few	TRBJ2-1	CASSSTGGEQFF	TGCGCCAGCAGCAGTACAGGGGGAGAGCAGTTCTTC
TRBD1	TRBV28	few	TRBJ2-2	CASSQSAWTGNTGELFF	TGTGCCAGCAGCCAAAGCGCCTGGACAGGGAACACCGGGGAGCTGTTTTTT
-	TRBV7-2	-	TRBJ2-2	CASSEAISGELFF	TGTGCCAGCAGCGAGGCGATATCCGGGGAGCTGTTTTTT
-	TRBV6-5	-	TRBJ2-7	CASMGGSYEQYF	TGTGCCAGCATGGGGGGTTCCTACGAGCAGTACTTC
-	TRBV5-4	-	TRBJ2-7	CASSPTDSYEQYF	TGTGCCAGCAGCCCGACAGATTCCTACGAGCAGTACTTC
-	TRBV29-1	few	TRBJ1-1	CSVGQNTEAFF	TGCAGCGTTGGGCAGAACACTGAAGCTTTCTTT
TRBD2	TRBV6-5	-	TRBJ2-7	CASSYRGGSNHEQYF	TGTGCCAGCAGTTACCGGGGCGGGAGTAATCACGAGCAGTACTTC
-	TRBV7-9	-	TRBJ2-1	CASSLTETRDYEQFF	TGTGCCAGCAGCTTAACGGAGACTAGGGATTATGAGCAGTTCTTC
-	TRBV28	few	TRBJ1-2	CASSLFRDNYGYTF	TGTGCCAGCAGTTTATTCCGGGATAACTATGGCTACACCTTC